The following is a T cell receptor beta chain sequence with its context. The antigen is not known. TCRdb's copy holds only in-frame clones and misses some; the assay was immunoSEQ multiplex PCR. This sample yields some 60,000 clones, of which 85% to 90% are seen a single time; around 3.7% belongs to the top ten. The data stem from a study of OX40 agonist ivuxolimab in advanced cancers. Looking at the study overall: Ivuxolimab was delivered to patients intravenously every 2 weeks at doses spanning 0.01 to 10 mg/kg. Whole-study results and caveats: Antigen specificity was not determined for the expanded peripheral T cells.

V lost 6 bases and J 1 base, leaving 12 bases between the germline ends. Germline V lookup: CDR1 MDHEN, CDR2 SYDVKM. The CDR3 length is 14 residues. The sample here was CD4+ or CD8+ T cells sorted from blood, taken in a trial of the OX40 agonist ivuxolimab. The sequence came from an adult with an advanced solid tumor such as melanoma, head and neck, liver or kidney cancer. This rearrangement joins TRBV28 to TRBJ1-2; D is unresolved. Here the CDR3 reads CASSPAHGNYGYTF. CDR3 in DNA: TGTGCCAGCAGCCCTGCGCACGGTAACTATGGCTACACCTTC.